What follows is one TCR beta chain and its context. Its antigen is unknown. This entry comes from a study of vaccination effects on CD4 cells after COVID-19. Study in general: Post-vaccine draws lagged the second dose by a median of 72 days.

TCRdb's copy holds only in-frame clones and misses some; the assay was immunoSEQ multiplex PCR. The sample contains around 22,000 clones, 65% to 80% of which appear only once. Antigen-specific CD4+ T cells were first expanded with viral peptide pools by the ViraFEST assay and only then sequenced. Upon completion of approximately ten days in culture, CD4+ T cells were isolated. Vaccine administered to participants consisted of two doses of either BNT162b2 or mRNA-1273. In the vaccine recipients, nucleocapsid antibodies were negative and there was no prior SARS-CoV-2 infection. Peptides at 8.5 to 10 ug/ml and IL-2 at about 10 IU/ml were added to a few million PBMC per well. The sequencing used CD4+ T cells from PBMCs cultured with HCoV-NL63 spike peptides, collected after COVID-19 vaccination. The sequence was obtained from a human donor who received a COVID-19 vaccine.

DNA of the CDR3: TGTGCCAGCAGCTTAGGGGGACAGGGGCCCAGGTATACGCAGTATTTT. Its protein product is CASSLGGQGPRYTQYF. The rearrangement joins TRBV13 to TRBJ2-3; TRBD1 matches 10 bases. The V segment lost 0 bases and the J segment 7 bases; nucleotides outside the gene matches: 7. Germline V gene sequence: CDR1 PRHDT, CDR2 FYEKMQ (reference sequence). CDR3 length: 16 residues.